This T cell receptor (beta chain) derives from a study of cytomegalovirus exposure and HLA in healthy donors. Overall study: HLA-typed donors contributed 80 million to 85 million unique TCRs, which were held in an early data release.

This clone has only a few counts. Antigen: not known. Regarding the study as a whole: Cytomegalovirus-associated status was assigned to 150 to 200 TCR beta chains. Using a false discovery rate of 0.05, a later analysis showed that 16,951 TCR beta sequences were associated with HLA alleles.

Vbeta (60) and Jbeta (13) primers were used in the PCR. The assay was immunoSEQ multiplex PCR, and TCRdb's table has in-frame clones only and misses some. Of 120,000 or so clones listed, about 9.4% were seen once; the top ten hold around 6%. This CDR3 is built from 12 residues. Germline V gene lookup returns CDR1 MNHEY and CDR2 SMNVEV (reference sequence). The ends were cut back, 6 bases at V and 5 bases at J, with 11 bases in the middle. The TCR sequence derives from a woman aged 40 to 50 in good health and CMV-seropositive. The chain uses TRBV27 and TRBJ2-7; D unclear. What was sequenced was PBMCs. The CDR3 sequence: CASSPNPNEQYF. CDR3 sequence (DNA): TGTGCCAGCAGCCCTAACCCGAACGAGCAGTACTTC.